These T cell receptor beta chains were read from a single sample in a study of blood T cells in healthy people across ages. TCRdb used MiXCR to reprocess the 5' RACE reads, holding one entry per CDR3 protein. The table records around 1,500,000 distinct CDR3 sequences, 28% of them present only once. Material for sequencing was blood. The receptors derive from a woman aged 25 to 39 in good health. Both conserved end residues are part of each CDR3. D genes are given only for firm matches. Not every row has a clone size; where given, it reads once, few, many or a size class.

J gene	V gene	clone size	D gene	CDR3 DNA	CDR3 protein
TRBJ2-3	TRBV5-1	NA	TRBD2	TGCGCCAGCAGCCCGGGACTAGCGGGGTTCTATACGCAGTATTTT	CASSPGLAGFYTQYF
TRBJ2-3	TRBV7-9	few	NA	TGTGCCAGCAGCGGGGGGGCACTTAGCACAGATACGCAGTATTTT	CASSGGALSTDTQYF
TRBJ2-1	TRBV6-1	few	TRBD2	TGTGCCAGCAGTGGACTAGCGGTACACAATGAGCAGTTCTTC	CASSGLAVHNEQFF
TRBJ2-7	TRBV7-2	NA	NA	TGTGCCAGCGCGTTAGGGCGGCGCACCTACAATGAGCAGTACTTC	CASALGRRTYNEQYF
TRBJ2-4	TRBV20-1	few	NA	TGCAGTGCTAGTCACAAAAACATTCAGTACTTC	CSASHKNIQYF
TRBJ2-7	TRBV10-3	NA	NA	TGTGCCATCAGTCACCAGGGTAAAGGATCCTACGAGCAGTACTTC	CAISHQGKGSYEQYF
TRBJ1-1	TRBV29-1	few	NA	TGCAGCGTTGACCAAAGGGAGGGGTGGGACACTGAAGTTTTCTTT	CSVDQREGWDTEVFF
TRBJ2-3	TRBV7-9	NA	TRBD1	TGTGCCAGCAGACCCCAGACAGGGATCGGAACAGATACGCAGTATTTT	CASRPQTGIGTDTQYF
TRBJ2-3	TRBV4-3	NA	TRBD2	TGCGCCAGCAGCCAGGTTAGCGGGAGGGCATCAGATACGCAGTATTTT	CASSQVSGRASDTQYF
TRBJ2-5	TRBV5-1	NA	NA	TGCGCCAGCACCCGCGGAACAGGGTTTGAAGAGACCCAGTACTTC	CASTRGTGFEETQYF
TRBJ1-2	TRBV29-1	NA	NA	TGCAGCGTTGATGCAGAAGCCACTGGCTACACCTTC	CSVDAEATGYTF
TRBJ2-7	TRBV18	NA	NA	TGTGCCAGCTCACCATGGCCAGGGAACGAGCAGTACTTC	CASSPWPGNEQYF
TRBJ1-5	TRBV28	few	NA	TGTGCCGGCAGCCTCCTCGGGGCGGGCAATCAGCCCCAGCATTTT	CAGSLLGAGNQPQHF
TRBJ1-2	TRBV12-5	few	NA	TGTGCTAGTGGTTTGGTACTCCAGGGGCGAGGCCATGGCTACACCTTC	CASGLVLQGRGHGYTF
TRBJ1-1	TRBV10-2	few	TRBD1	TGCGCCAGCAGTGTACAGGGGCCTCCCTCGAGAGCTTTCTTT	CASSVQGPPSRAFF
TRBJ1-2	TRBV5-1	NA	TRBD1	TGCGCCAGCAGCTTAGGTGGACAGGGAAGAGACACCTTC	CASSLGGQGRDTF
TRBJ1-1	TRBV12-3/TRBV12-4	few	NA	TGTGCCAGCAGTTTGGTGGGGTCTGAAGCTTTCTTT	CASSLVGSEAFF
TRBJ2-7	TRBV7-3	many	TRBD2	TGTGCCAGCAGCCTAGACGGGGGGTTTAGCTACGAGCAGTACTTC	CASSLDGGFSYEQYF
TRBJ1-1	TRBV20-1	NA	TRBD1	TGCAGTGCTAGAGCCCAGGGGGATGCTAGCGAAGCTTTCTTT	CSARAQGDASEAFF
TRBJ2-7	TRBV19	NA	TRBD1	TGTGCCAGCAGAAGTGGGGGACAGGGGAGTCACGAGCAGTACTTC	CASRSGGQGSHEQYF
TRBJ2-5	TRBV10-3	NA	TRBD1	TGTGCCATCAGTGCCATTCCGGGACAGGGGATTTTGGAGACCCAGTACTTC	CAISAIPGQGILETQYF
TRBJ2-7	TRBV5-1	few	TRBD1	TGCGCCAGCAGCACGGGACAGGAGCACGAGCAGTACTTC	CASSTGQEHEQYF
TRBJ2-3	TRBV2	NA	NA	TGTGCCAGCATTGACTATCGCACAGATACGCAGTATTTT	CASIDYRTDTQYF